These T cell receptor beta chains were read from a single sample in a study of blood T cell repertoires in COVID-19. The method was immunoSEQ multiplex PCR; TCRdb's version includes in-frame clones alone and lacks a portion of them. The sample lists over 35,000 clones, roughly 85% occurring once. The specimen was peripheral blood. The receptor set was obtained from a man between 60 and 75 years old with active or convalescent COVID-19. The conserved cysteine and the conserved F or W are not part of the CDR3 here.

V gene: TRBV15; CDR3 protein: ATSRERGGRTDTQY
V gene: TRBV7-6; CDR3 protein: ASSPQVRETQY
V gene: TRBV12-3/TRBV12-4; CDR3 protein: ASSTGSGNTIY
V gene: TRBV3-1/TRBV3-2; CDR3 protein: ASSQGALGDTGELF
V gene: TRBV28; CDR3 protein: ASSLWAGGEKLF
V gene: TRBV6-5; CDR3 protein: ASSYGGANSPLH
V gene: TRBV27; CDR3 protein: ASSPTGWAETQY
V gene: TRBV28; CDR3 protein: ASSSPLGLAGGPGEQF
V gene: TRBV6-5; CDR3 protein: ASIPGAVMNTEAF
V gene: TRBV5-1; CDR3 protein: ASSLLAGGVGTDTQY
V gene: TRBV28; CDR3 protein: ASTSHQNTEAF
V gene: TRBV19; CDR3 protein: ASSIYRAGGADTQY
V gene: TRBV28; CDR3 protein: ASSRQGRGTDTQY
V gene: TRBV10-2; CDR3 protein: ASSDTGSYNEQF
V gene: TRBV5-1; CDR3 protein: ASSLQGARNEKLF
V gene: TRBV7-8; CDR3 protein: ASSLVIGTGPYGYT
V gene: TRBV6-4; CDR3 protein: ANPDLRGPSYNEQF
V gene: TRBV6-5; CDR3 protein: ASRAGTGGNSPLH
V gene: TRBV19; CDR3 protein: ASSIRTGVNSGANVLT
V gene: TRBV5-4; CDR3 protein: ASSSQGVSSGEQF
V gene: TRBV18; CDR3 protein: ASSPIQGTNGELF
V gene: TRBV5-1; CDR3 protein: ASSPAPTSGGRNEQF
V gene: TRBV6-5; CDR3 protein: ASSLNSGNTIY
V gene: TRBV7-9; CDR3 protein: ASSLGQGAGAF
V gene: TRBV28; CDR3 protein: ASSPYRGYHYGYT
V gene: TRBV19; CDR3 protein: ASRTRQGSYGYT
V gene: TRBV19; CDR3 protein: ASSIAGSGVQETQY
V gene: TRBV19; CDR3 protein: ASSMGRDRVTDTQY
V gene: TRBV20-1; CDR3 protein: SAKPNTEAF
V gene: TRBV4-1; CDR3 protein: ASSHDWSSGNTIY
V gene: TRBV30; CDR3 protein: AWSVLGTGGTEAF
V gene: TRBV15; CDR3 protein: ATSRITGRRAYGYT
V gene: TRBV7-2; CDR3 protein: ASSWTSGKVNEQF
V gene: TRBV7-9; CDR3 protein: ASSLFGQGTTEAF
V gene: TRBV2; CDR3 protein: ASSEGTGRKLF
V gene: TRBV5-1; CDR3 protein: ASSPGTGGNTIY
V gene: TRBV19; CDR3 protein: ASSKQHSGSSYNEQF
V gene: TRBV4-3; CDR3 protein: ASSQESDYTDTQY